These T cell receptor beta chains were read from a single sample in a study of T cell responses to AZD1222 COVID-19 vaccine. Clones were read by immunoSEQ multiplex PCR, and TCRdb kept only the in-frame ones, dropping some. Here the sample spans around 140,000 clones, approximately 92% being singletons. The sequencing here drew on peripheral blood, taken on day 0 of AZD1222 vaccination. Source of these receptors: an adult in good health. The CDR3 runs from the conserved cysteine through the conserved F or W. D genes are given only for firm matches. Clone size appears in some rows only: once, few, many, or a class for an expanded clone.

abundance,d_gene,v_gene,j_gene,CDR3nt,CDR3aa
-,-,TRBV18,TRBJ2-5,TGTGCCAGCTCACCCCTTCTCCACCAAGAGACCCAGTACTTC,CASSPLLHQETQYF
-,-,TRBV7-4,TRBJ2-6,TGTGCCAGCAGCATAGAATGGGGGACTGGGGCCAACGTCCTGACTTTC,CASSIEWGTGANVLTF
-,-,TRBV6-6,TRBJ1-1,TGTGCCAGCAGTTACATGAGAATTGAAGCTTTCTTT,CASSYMRIEAFF
-,TRBD1,TRBV7-2,TRBJ2-7,TGTGCCAGCAGCTTGACAGGGGTAACCTACGAGCAGTACTTC,CASSLTGVTYEQYF
-,-,TRBV28,TRBJ1-2,TGTGCCAGCAGTTTTGAGGCCGCCAGAGGCTACACCTTC,CASSFEAARGYTF
-,-,TRBV30,TRBJ1-6,TGTGCCTGGGGAAAGACACCACGTACAAATTCACCCCTCCACTTT,CAWGKTPRTNSPLHF
once,TRBD1,TRBV5-1,TRBJ1-3,TGCGCCAGCAGCTTGGGACAGGGACTCTCTGGAAACACCATATATTTT,CASSLGQGLSGNTIYF
once,TRBD2,TRBV30,TRBJ2-2,TGTGCCTGGGAATGGTCCATAGCGGGAGGGCCTGGGGAGCTGTTTTTT,CAWEWSIAGGPGELFF
-,TRBD1,TRBV11-2,TRBJ1-2,TGTGCCAGCAGCTTAGGGTGGGGACAGAATATCCCATCGGACTATGGCTACACCTTC,CASSLGWGQNIPSDYGYTF
-,TRBD1,TRBV10-3,TRBJ1-6,TGTGCCATCAGTGATAGACAGGGTCGAGTTGATTCACCCCTCCACTTT,CAISDRQGRVDSPLHF
-,-,TRBV27,TRBJ1-4,TGTGCCAGCAGAGCTCAGGGTTCTAATGAAAAACTGTTTTTT,CASRAQGSNEKLFF
-,-,TRBV2,TRBJ2-5,TGTGCCAGCAGTGTAGTCGGCCCCGGGACGACCCAGTACTTC,CASSVVGPGTTQYF
-,TRBD1,TRBV28,TRBJ1-1,TGTGCCAGCAGTCCCGCAGGGGGGCGGTACACTGAAGCTTTCTTT,CASSPAGGRYTEAFF
-,-,TRBV5-1,TRBJ1-2,TGCGCCAGCAGCTTGATGAGAGACTACTATGGCTACACCTTC,CASSLMRDYYGYTF
-,TRBD1,TRBV7-2,TRBJ1-1,TGTGCCAGCAGCTCGGGGGGACAGGTTACGAACACTGAAGCTTTCTTT,CASSSGGQVTNTEAFF
once,-,TRBV4-1,TRBJ1-1,TGCGCCAGCAGCCAAGCCCGTGAAGCTTTCTTT,CASSQAREAFF
once,TRBD2,TRBV25-1,TRBJ2-1,TGTGCCAGCAGTGAATCTACTAGCGGGGAGAGCTCCTACAATGAGCAGTTCTTC,CASSESTSGESSYNEQFF
-,-,TRBV9,TRBJ2-7,TGTGCCAGCAGCGTAGACCCCAGTTCACAGCAGTACTTC,CASSVDPSSQQYF
-,-,TRBV7-3,TRBJ2-3,TGTGCCAGCAGCCAAGACGGGAGCACAGATACGCAGTATTTT,CASSQDGSTDTQYF
few,-,TRBV6-5,TRBJ1-1,TGTGCCAGCAGTTACTCGATCAGGAACACTGAAGCTTTCTTT,CASSYSIRNTEAFF
-,-,TRBV6-5,TRBJ2-5,TGTGCCAGCAGTTTCGGAGGGACCCAGTACTTC,CASSFGGTQYF
-,-,TRBV9,TRBJ2-3,TGTGCCAGCAGCGTAGGCCGGGGCCGCACAGATACGCAGTATTTT,CASSVGRGRTDTQYF
-,-,TRBV18,TRBJ1-2,TGTGCCAGCTCACCATCACAGGACTATGGCTACACCTTC,CASSPSQDYGYTF
-,-,TRBV10-3,TRBJ1-5,TGTGCCATGGGCCAGAATCTCAATCAGCCCCAGCATTTT,CAMGQNLNQPQHF
-,-,TRBV14,TRBJ1-1,TGTGCCAGCAGCTCCTGGTCGGGGGGAGGCACTGAAGCTTTCTTT,CASSSWSGGGTEAFF
few,-,TRBV18,TRBJ1-1,TGTGCCAGCTCACCCCCCGGGGGTTACGCTGAAGCTTTCTTT,CASSPPGGYAEAFF
-,TRBD1,TRBV5-5,TRBJ1-3,TGTGCCAGCAGCCCCTGGGACAGCCACTCTGGAAACACCATATATTTT,CASSPWDSHSGNTIYF
-,TRBD2,TRBV28,TRBJ2-7,TGTGCCAGCAGGCACGGGAGGCTCAGCTCCTACGAGCAGTACTTC,CASRHGRLSSYEQYF
-,-,TRBV19,TRBJ2-4,TGTGCCAGTACCGGGGCCCTAGTCAGGGCCAAAAACATTCAGTACTTC,CASTGALVRAKNIQYF
few,TRBD1,TRBV3-1/TRBV3-2,TRBJ1-2,TGTGCCAGCAGCCAAGGGACAGGGGGTTATGGCTACACCTTC,CASSQGTGGYGYTF
-,-,TRBV6-1,TRBJ1-5,TGTGCCAGCAGTGATGGGGGGACGGGTCAGCCCCAGCATTTT,CASSDGGTGQPQHF
-,TRBD2,TRBV5-1,TRBJ2-5,TGCGCCAGCAGCGCCACCGGGACTAGAGGGGAGACCCAGTACTTC,CASSATGTRGETQYF
-,TRBD1,TRBV2,TRBJ1-5,TGTGCCAGCAGTGTAGCCCAGGGGGCCAGCAATCAGCCCCAGCATTTT,CASSVAQGASNQPQHF
-,-,TRBV28,TRBJ2-7,TGTGCCAGCAGTTTCGCCGATGGCTACGAGCAGTACTTC,CASSFADGYEQYF
-,TRBD1,TRBV30,TRBJ2-2,TGTGCCTGTCAGGGGGTCGGGGAGCTGTTTTTT,CACQGVGELFF
-,TRBD1,TRBV4-1,TRBJ1-1,TGCGCCAGCAGCCAATGGGACAGGGGGACGTCAGCTTTCTTT,CASSQWDRGTSAFF
-,-,TRBV15,TRBJ1-4,TGTGCCACCAGCCATCGACAGCGAAATGAAAAACTGTTTTTT,CATSHRQRNEKLFF
-,TRBD2,TRBV30,TRBJ2-5,TGTGCCTGGAGTGTACTAGCGGAACAAGAGACCCAGTACTTC,CAWSVLAEQETQYF
-,TRBD2,TRBV5-1,TRBJ2-1,TGCGCCAGCAGCTTGGAGTCTAGCGGGAGCTCCTACAATGAGCAGTTCTTC,CASSLESSGSSYNEQFF
-,-,TRBV6-6,TRBJ2-4,TGTGCCAGCAGTTACCTCCGCCAAGAGGAGGGCATTCAGTACTTC,CASSYLRQEEGIQYF
-,-,TRBV4-1,TRBJ1-2,TGCGCCAGCAGCCAAGTGGTGGGCAGTACCTATGGCTACACCTTC,CASSQVVGSTYGYTF
-,TRBD1,TRBV24-1,TRBJ2-2,TGTGCCACCAGTGGGGGTCTCGGACAGGCGAACACCGGGGAGCTGTTTTTT,CATSGGLGQANTGELFF
-,-,TRBV2,TRBJ2-1,TGTGCCAGCAGGGAACAGCTTTACAATGAGCAGTTCTTC,CASREQLYNEQFF